This T cell receptor (beta chain) stems from a study of T cell changes during pregnancy in multiple sclerosis. Clones were read by immunoSEQ multiplex PCR, and TCRdb kept only the in-frame ones, dropping some. The table includes about 68,000 clones, 75% to 95% detected once. The length of the CDR3 is 20 residues. The J gene is TRBJ2-6, the V gene TRBV21-1; the table's D call, TRBD1, was not checked against the DNA. TRBV21-1 counts as a pseudogene. The receptor was derived from a female donor with multiple sclerosis, enrolled in a pregnancy study. Sequenced here: peripheral blood, sampled in the third trimester of pregnancy. The CDR3 DNA reads as TGTGCCAGCAGCAAGAAGGAGGGGGACAGTACAATCTCTGGGGCCAACGTCCTGACTTTC. Amino acid sequence: CASSKKEGDSTISGANVLTF.